This record covers a single TCR beta chain. V lost 3 bases and J 4 bases, leaving 7 bases between the germline ends. The germline V gene has CDR1 SGHRS and CDR2 YFSETQ. This CDR3 region has 12 residues. Produced via immunoSEQ multiplex PCR; TCRdb's table is partial and in-frame only. The table records about 35,000 clones, about 86% of them present only once. This sample was included in a study of blood T cell repertoires in COVID-19. Study as a whole: Both acute and convalescent COVID-19 samples were obtained from the United States, Italy and Spain.

The sample consisted of peripheral blood. The chain links TRBV5-1 to TRBJ1-2; D remains unclear. This sequence originates from a human donor in a cohort sampled during active COVID-19. The CDR3 reads CASSSGSYGYTF. In nucleotides, the CDR3 is TGCGCCAGCAGCTCGGGGAGCTATGGCTACACCTTC.